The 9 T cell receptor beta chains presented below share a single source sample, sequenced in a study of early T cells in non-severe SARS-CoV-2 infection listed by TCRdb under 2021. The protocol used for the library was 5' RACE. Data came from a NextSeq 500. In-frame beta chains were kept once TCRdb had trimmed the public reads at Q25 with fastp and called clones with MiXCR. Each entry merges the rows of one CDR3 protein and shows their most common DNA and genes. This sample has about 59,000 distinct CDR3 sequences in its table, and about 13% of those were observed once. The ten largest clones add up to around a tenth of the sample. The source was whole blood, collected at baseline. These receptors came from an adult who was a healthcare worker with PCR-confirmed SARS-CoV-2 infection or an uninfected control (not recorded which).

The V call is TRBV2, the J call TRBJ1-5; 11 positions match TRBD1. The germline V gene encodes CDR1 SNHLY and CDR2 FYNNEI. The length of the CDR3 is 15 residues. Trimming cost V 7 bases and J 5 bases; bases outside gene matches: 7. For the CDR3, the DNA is TGTGCCAGCATTCCGGACAGGGGGCTTTATCAGCCCCAGCATTTT. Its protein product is CASIPDRGLYQPQHF.

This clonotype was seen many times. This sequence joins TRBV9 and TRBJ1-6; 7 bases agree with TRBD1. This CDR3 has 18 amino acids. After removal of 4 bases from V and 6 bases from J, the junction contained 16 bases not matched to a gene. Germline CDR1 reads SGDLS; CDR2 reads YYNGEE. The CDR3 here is CASSTPTGNFPSNSPLHF. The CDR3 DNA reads TGTGCCAGCAGCACACCGACAGGGAATTTCCCCTCTAATTCACCCCTCCACTTT.

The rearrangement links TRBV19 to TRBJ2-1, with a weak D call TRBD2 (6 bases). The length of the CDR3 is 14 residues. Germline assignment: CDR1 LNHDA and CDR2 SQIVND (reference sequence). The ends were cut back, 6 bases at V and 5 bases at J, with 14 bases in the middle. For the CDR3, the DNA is TGTGCCAGTAGCCTATGGAGGGGTGACAATGAGCAGTTCTTC. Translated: CASSLWRGDNEQFF.

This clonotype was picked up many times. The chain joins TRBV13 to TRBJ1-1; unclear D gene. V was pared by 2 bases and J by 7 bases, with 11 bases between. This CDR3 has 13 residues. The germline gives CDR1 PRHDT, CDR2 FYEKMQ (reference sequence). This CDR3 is CASSLRRQFEAFF. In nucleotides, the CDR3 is TGTGCCAGCAGCTTACGCCGGCAGTTTGAAGCTTTCTTT.

CDR3 protein: CASTLRGVYTEAFF. The CDR3 nucleotides are TGTGCCAGCACCTTAAGGGGGGTCTACACTGAAGCTTTCTTT. The chain carries TRBV6-2 or TRBV6-3 and TRBJ1-1; D might be TRBD1 (6 bases). In germline, CDR1 is MNHEY, CDR2 SVGEGT. Trimming shortened V by 7 bases and J by 3 bases, and 15 bases separated the two germline ends. This CDR3 spans 14 amino acids.

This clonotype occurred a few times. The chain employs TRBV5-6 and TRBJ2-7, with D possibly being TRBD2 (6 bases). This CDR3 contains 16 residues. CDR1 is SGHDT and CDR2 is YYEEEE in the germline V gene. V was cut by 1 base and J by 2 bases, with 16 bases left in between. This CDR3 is CASSLRQGVAAYEQYF. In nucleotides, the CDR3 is TGTGCCAGCAGCTTGAGACAAGGGGTAGCGGCCTACGAGCAGTACTTC.

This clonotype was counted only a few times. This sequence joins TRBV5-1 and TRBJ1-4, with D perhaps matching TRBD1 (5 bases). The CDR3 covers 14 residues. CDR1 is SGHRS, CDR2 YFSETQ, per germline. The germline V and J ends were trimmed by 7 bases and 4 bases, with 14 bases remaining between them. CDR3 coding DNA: TGCGCCAGCTGGTCAGGGTACTATAATGAAAAACTGTTTTTT. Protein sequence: CASWSGYYNEKLFF.

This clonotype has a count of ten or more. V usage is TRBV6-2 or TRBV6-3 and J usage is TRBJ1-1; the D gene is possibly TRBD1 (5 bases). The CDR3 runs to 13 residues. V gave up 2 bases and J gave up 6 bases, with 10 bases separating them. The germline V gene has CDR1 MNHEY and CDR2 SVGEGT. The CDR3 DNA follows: TGTGCCAGCAGTTACCTGGGGGTGCCTGAAGCTTTCTTT. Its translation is CASSYLGVPEAFF.

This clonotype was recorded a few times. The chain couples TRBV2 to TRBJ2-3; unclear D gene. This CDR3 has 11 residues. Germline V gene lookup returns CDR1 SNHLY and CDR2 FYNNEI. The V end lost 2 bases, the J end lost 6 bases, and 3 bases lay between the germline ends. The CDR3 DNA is TGTGCCAGCAGTGAAATGGATACGCAGTATTTT. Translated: CASSEMDTQYF.